This T cell receptor beta chain was recovered during a study of blood T cell repertoires in COVID-19. Study in general: The origin of the acute and convalescent COVID-19 samples was the United States, Italy and Spain.

TCRdb's table, derived via immunoSEQ multiplex PCR, lists solely in-frame clones and lacks some. The sample includes 290,000 or so clones, approximately 90% seen only once; the top ten take approximately 2%. This CDR3 region has 13 residues. V lost 3 bases and J 4 bases, leaving 9 bases between the germline ends. The sequencing sample was made of peripheral blood. The receptor was derived from a woman aged 25 to 39 with COVID-19, enrolled during active disease. The chain recombines TRBV12-3 or TRBV12-4 with TRBJ1-2; perhaps TRBD1 as D (6 bases). Here the CDR3 DNA reads TGTGCCAGCAGTTTTACGGACAGCTATGGCTACACCTTC. This translates into CASSFTDSYGYTF.